The rows below give T cell receptor beta chains drawn from one sample of a study of T cell clones after liver transplantation. This table comes from immunoSEQ multiplex PCR, and its TCRdb copy is limited to in-frame clones, with some not included. This sample has 98,000 or so clones, with 75% to 85% found just once. Sequences were derived from CD4+ T cells from blood, sampled before liver transplant. The receptors originated from a human donor who received a liver transplant. Both conserved end residues are part of each CDR3. D genes are given only for firm matches. Clone size appears in some rows only: once, few, many, or a class for an expanded clone.

D gene	V gene	clone size	J gene	CDR3 DNA	CDR3 protein
TRBD2	TRBV7-7	-	TRBJ2-1	TGTGCCAGCAGCGTCGGACTAGCGGGAGGTAGTGATGAGCAGTTCTTC	CASSVGLAGGSDEQFF
-	TRBV6-1	-	TRBJ2-3	TGTGCCAGCAGTATCAGGGGGGGCGGCACAGATACGCAGTATTTT	CASSIRGGGTDTQYF
TRBD2	TRBV27	-	TRBJ2-2	TGTGCCAGCAGTTTCCCCCGGGAGGGGAGCACCGGGGAGCTGTTTTTT	CASSFPREGSTGELFF
-	TRBV13	-	TRBJ2-3	TGTGCCAGCAGCTTAGGTGGGAGGTGGGGCACAGATACGCAGTATTTT	CASSLGGRWGTDTQYF
TRBD1	TRBV28	-	TRBJ1-2	TGTGCCAGCAGTCCCAATAAGGGACAGGGAGCTGGCTACACCTTC	CASSPNKGQGAGYTF
TRBD1	TRBV29-1	once	TRBJ1-2	TGCAGCGTTGCGTCAGGGGGCCGCGGCTACACCTTC	CSVASGGRGYTF
-	TRBV11-2	few	TRBJ1-5	TGTGCCAGCAGCTCCTCAGGGGAGTACCAGCCCCAGCATTTT	CASSSSGEYQPQHF
-	TRBV19	-	TRBJ1-5	TGTGCCAGTAGTGCGAAAATACAGGTTAGCAATCAGCCCCAGCATTTT	CASSAKIQVSNQPQHF
-	TRBV9	-	TRBJ2-5	TGTGCCAGCAGCGTAGGAGAAGAGACCCAGTACTTC	CASSVGEETQYF
-	TRBV6-1	-	TRBJ2-7	TGTGCCAGCAGTGAGACAGCTTACGAGCAGTACTTC	CASSETAYEQYF
-	TRBV7-2	-	TRBJ2-5	TGTGCCAGCAGCTTAAGCGGTGGGGCAGGGGCCAACCAAGAGCAGTACTTC	CASSLSGGAGANQEQYF
TRBD1	TRBV28	-	TRBJ1-2	TGTGCCAGCAGTCCAGGGGGGTCTAACTATGGCTACACCTTC	CASSPGGSNYGYTF